Included here is one T cell receptor (beta chain) sequence, with context. What it binds is unknown. The data were obtained in a study of human T cells and chemical hapten exposure. On the study more broadly: Diphenylcyclopropenone doses were given weekly to the scalps of patients across the approximately 24-week study.

Time point specified: patch test 3, about 24 weeks after DPC sensitization. Treatment specified: therapeutic diphenylcyclopropenone sensitization with weekly scalp DPC. TCRdb recomputed calls from the RACE reads with MiXCR, one row per CDR3 protein. The sample records about 160,000 distinct CDR3 sequences, roughly 26% being singletons. Germline values: CDR1 MNHEY, CDR2 SVGEGT. Trimming took 2 bases from V and 1 from J, leaving 9 bases between them. The CDR3 is 15 residues long. Study-wide results and caveats: Those TCRs sitting above 1 in 1000 frequency stayed the same with DPC sensitization.

The TCR was taken from a woman younger than 35 with alopecia areata. Some clones in this sample may be carry-over from other donors' samples. The rearrangement uses TRBV6-2 or TRBV6-3 and TRBJ2-1; no clear D. The sequencing used whole blood, collected in connection with sensitization to the hapten diphenylcyclopropenone (DPC). The CDR3: CASSYGALSYNEQFF. In DNA form, the CDR3 reads TGTGCCAGCAGTTACGGAGCGCTATCCTACAATGAGCAGTTCTTC.